The rows below give T cell receptor beta chains drawn from one sample of a study of blood T cell repertoires in COVID-19. Measured with immunoSEQ multiplex PCR; TCRdb has only the in-frame clones, and not every one. The data show more than 9,000 clones, with about 89% seen just once and roughly 22% held by the top ten. Sequencing was done on a sample of peripheral blood. Receptor source: an older woman with active COVID-19. Each CDR3 is given with its conserved first and last residue. Each record gives: clone size, V gene, J gene, D gene, CDR3 DNA, CDR3 protein. A D gene is named only where the DNA matches it firmly. Only part of the rows carry a size: once, few, many, or a class if the clone is expanded.

clone size: .; V gene: TRBV7-9; J gene: TRBJ1-6; D gene: TRBD1; CDR3 DNA: TGTGCCAGCAGCTCCCCGGGACAGAATAATTCACCCCTCCACTTT; CDR3 protein: CASSSPGQNNSPLHF
clone size: .; V gene: TRBV30; J gene: TRBJ1-2; D gene: TRBD1; CDR3 DNA: TGTGCCTGGAGTAACCCCGACAGGGCCCCCCGTCCCTATGGCTACACCTTC; CDR3 protein: CAWSNPDRAPRPYGYTF
clone size: .; V gene: TRBV5-1; J gene: TRBJ2-7; D gene: .; CDR3 DNA: TGCGCCAGCAGCTTTAGTTCAGGGGACTACTACGAGCAGTACTTC; CDR3 protein: CASSFSSGDYYEQYF
clone size: .; V gene: TRBV3-1/TRBV3-2; J gene: TRBJ1-1; D gene: .; CDR3 DNA: TGTGCCAGCAGCGTCCTAGGAGGGAACACTGAAGCTTTCTTT; CDR3 protein: CASSVLGGNTEAFF
clone size: .; V gene: TRBV5-1; J gene: TRBJ2-7; D gene: .; CDR3 DNA: TGCGCCAGCAGCCCTACAGGGCCTCGGGAAGCCTACGAGCAGTACTTC; CDR3 protein: CASSPTGPREAYEQYF
clone size: .; V gene: TRBV5-5; J gene: TRBJ2-3; D gene: .; CDR3 DNA: TGTGCCAGCAGCTTGGGGTCTGGTGGGCCTGCAGATACGCAGTATTTT; CDR3 protein: CASSLGSGGPADTQYF
clone size: .; V gene: TRBV6-5; J gene: TRBJ1-5; D gene: TRBD1; CDR3 DNA: TGTGCCAGCAGTCCTTGGACAGGGGGCCTTCAGCCCCAGCATTTT; CDR3 protein: CASSPWTGGLQPQHF
clone size: .; V gene: TRBV4-1; J gene: TRBJ1-1; D gene: .; CDR3 DNA: TGCGCCAGCAGCTTTACAGGGCTGAACACTGAAGCTTTCTTT; CDR3 protein: CASSFTGLNTEAFF
clone size: .; V gene: TRBV19; J gene: TRBJ1-5; D gene: TRBD1; CDR3 DNA: TGTGCCAGTAGTGCTACTCACAGGGGTCACAATCAGCCCCAGCATTTT; CDR3 protein: CASSATHRGHNQPQHF
clone size: .; V gene: TRBV21-1; J gene: TRBJ2-2; D gene: .; CDR3 DNA: TGTGCCATCTACCGGGACAGGGCGAACACCGGGGAGCTGTTTTTT; CDR3 protein: CAIYRDRANTGELFF
clone size: .; V gene: TRBV9; J gene: TRBJ2-3; D gene: .; CDR3 DNA: TGTGCCAGCAGTTACGGGGGGCGGGGCACAGATACGCAGTATTTT; CDR3 protein: CASSYGGRGTDTQYF
clone size: .; V gene: TRBV18; J gene: TRBJ2-7; D gene: TRBD2; CDR3 DNA: TGTGCCAGCTCACCAGGACTAGCGGGGACGGGGGAGCAGTACTTC; CDR3 protein: CASSPGLAGTGEQYF
clone size: .; V gene: TRBV20-1; J gene: TRBJ1-1; D gene: .; CDR3 DNA: TGCAGTGCTACCGGGGGACTTGAAGCTTTCTTT; CDR3 protein: CSATGGLEAFF
clone size: .; V gene: TRBV2; J gene: TRBJ2-5; D gene: .; CDR3 DNA: TGTGCCAGCCACCCTTATAGCGGACCTGGGGAGACCCAGTACTTC; CDR3 protein: CASHPYSGPGETQYF
clone size: .; V gene: TRBV6-5; J gene: TRBJ1-2; D gene: .; CDR3 DNA: TGTGCCAGCAGTTACTCTGCCAGGATTAACTATGGCTACACCTTC; CDR3 protein: CASSYSARINYGYTF
clone size: .; V gene: TRBV20-1; J gene: TRBJ1-2; D gene: TRBD1; CDR3 DNA: TGCAGTGCTAGCGGGACAGGGTTTTTCCTCTTC; CDR3 protein: CSASGTGFFLF
clone size: .; V gene: TRBV12-5; J gene: TRBJ1-5; D gene: .; CDR3 DNA: TGTGCTAGTGGTTTGGTACTTGGGGCAAGCAATCAGCCCCAGCATTTT; CDR3 protein: CASGLVLGASNQPQHF
clone size: .; V gene: TRBV5-5; J gene: TRBJ1-2; D gene: .; CDR3 DNA: TGTGCCAGCAGCTTGGAGGGTACAGGGAGAGCCTTCTATGGCTACACCTTC; CDR3 protein: CASSLEGTGRAFYGYTF
clone size: .; V gene: TRBV12-3/TRBV12-4; J gene: TRBJ2-5; D gene: .; CDR3 DNA: TGTGCCAGCAGTTTTGGGGGCCAGGAGACCCAGTACTTC; CDR3 protein: CASSFGGQETQYF
clone size: .; V gene: TRBV11-3; J gene: TRBJ2-3; D gene: TRBD2; CDR3 DNA: TGTGCCAGCAGCCTCGGGACTAGCGGGGGGGTTGATACGCAGTATTTT; CDR3 protein: CASSLGTSGGVDTQYF
clone size: .; V gene: TRBV9; J gene: TRBJ2-3; D gene: .; CDR3 DNA: TGTGCCAGCAGCTCCCCGGTTAGCGGCACAGATACGCAGTATTTT; CDR3 protein: CASSSPVSGTDTQYF
clone size: .; V gene: TRBV3-1/TRBV3-2; J gene: TRBJ1-4; D gene: .; CDR3 DNA: TGTGCCAGCAGCCACGAGGGAGTCGCTAATGAAAAACTGTTTTTT; CDR3 protein: CASSHEGVANEKLFF
clone size: .; V gene: TRBV5-1; J gene: TRBJ2-3; D gene: .; CDR3 DNA: TGCGCCAGCAGCCGAGCCGGTGCAGGCAGCACAGATACGCAGTATTTT; CDR3 protein: CASSRAGAGSTDTQYF
clone size: .; V gene: TRBV6-2/TRBV6-3; J gene: TRBJ2-7; D gene: .; CDR3 DNA: TGTGCCAGCAGTTACTCGTTTAACTCCTACGAGCAGTACTTC; CDR3 protein: CASSYSFNSYEQYF
clone size: .; V gene: TRBV24-1; J gene: TRBJ2-1; D gene: TRBD2; CDR3 DNA: TGTGCCACCAGTGATGGGACTAGCGGGAGATGGAATGAGCAGTTCTTC; CDR3 protein: CATSDGTSGRWNEQFF
clone size: .; V gene: TRBV7-4; J gene: TRBJ1-5; D gene: .; CDR3 DNA: TGTGCCAGCAATCCCCGCGCGCGGGGAGGACCAGATCAGCCCCAGCATTTT; CDR3 protein: CASNPRARGGPDQPQHF
clone size: once; V gene: TRBV14; J gene: TRBJ2-5; D gene: .; CDR3 DNA: TGTGCCAGCAGCCTCGGAGGGGGCGCTGAGACCCAGTACTTC; CDR3 protein: CASSLGGGAETQYF
clone size: .; V gene: TRBV27; J gene: TRBJ2-5; D gene: TRBD2; CDR3 DNA: TGTGCCAGCAGCCATAGCGGGATGGAGACCCAGTACTTC; CDR3 protein: CASSHSGMETQYF
clone size: .; V gene: TRBV6-2/TRBV6-3; J gene: TRBJ2-7; D gene: TRBD2; CDR3 DNA: TGTGCCAGCAGTTACTCGCCTAGCGGGAGTCTCCACGAGCAGTACTTC; CDR3 protein: CASSYSPSGSLHEQYF
clone size: .; V gene: TRBV5-6; J gene: TRBJ1-1; D gene: TRBD1; CDR3 DNA: TGTGCCAGCAGCTTGGGGCCAGGGGGCGGCGGCACTGAAGCTTTCTTT; CDR3 protein: CASSLGPGGGGTEAFF
clone size: .; V gene: TRBV19; J gene: TRBJ1-5; D gene: .; CDR3 DNA: TGTGCCAGTAGTATAATGCTATTCGTGAATCAGCCCCAGCATTTT; CDR3 protein: CASSIMLFVNQPQHF
clone size: .; V gene: TRBV3-1/TRBV3-2; J gene: TRBJ1-2; D gene: .; CDR3 DNA: TGTGCCAGCAGCCCCACAGCGGGACGGGCCCATGGCTACACCTTC; CDR3 protein: CASSPTAGRAHGYTF
clone size: few; V gene: TRBV29-1; J gene: TRBJ1-1; D gene: .; CDR3 DNA: TGCAGCGTTGAACCTCGAGGAAGGAACACTGAAGCTTTCTTT; CDR3 protein: CSVEPRGRNTEAFF
clone size: medium-sized; V gene: TRBV4-1; J gene: TRBJ1-3; D gene: .; CDR3 DNA: TGCGCCAGCAGCCAAGTAGGAGGGGGGGACACCATATATTTT; CDR3 protein: CASSQVGGGDTIYF
clone size: .; V gene: TRBV30; J gene: TRBJ1-2; D gene: .; CDR3 DNA: TGTGCCTGGAGTGCAGGGCCCAGTAGGTTCTTTTTCTGTGGCTACACCTTC; CDR3 protein: CAWSAGPSRFFFCGYTF
clone size: .; V gene: TRBV3-1/TRBV3-2; J gene: TRBJ1-1; D gene: .; CDR3 DNA: TGTGCCAGCAGCCAAGGGGCAGCCGAAGCTTTCTTT; CDR3 protein: CASSQGAAEAFF
clone size: few; V gene: TRBV7-2; J gene: TRBJ2-3; D gene: .; CDR3 DNA: TGTGCCAGCAGCCCTAGAAGTACTCCCCTAAGCACAGATACGCAGTATTTT; CDR3 protein: CASSPRSTPLSTDTQYF
clone size: .; V gene: TRBV7-2; J gene: TRBJ1-1; D gene: .; CDR3 DNA: TGTGCCAGCAGCAGGGTAGGGGTAAACACTGAAGCTTTCTTT; CDR3 protein: CASSRVGVNTEAFF
clone size: .; V gene: TRBV29-1; J gene: TRBJ1-1; D gene: .; CDR3 DNA: TGCAGCGTTGGTACGAACTCTGAAGCTTTCTTT; CDR3 protein: CSVGTNSEAFF
clone size: .; V gene: TRBV7-8; J gene: TRBJ2-3; D gene: TRBD1; CDR3 DNA: TGTGCCAGCAACCCGGACAGGGCATCAGATACGCAGTATTTT; CDR3 protein: CASNPDRASDTQYF
clone size: .; V gene: TRBV3-1/TRBV3-2; J gene: TRBJ2-1; D gene: .; CDR3 DNA: TGTGCCAGCAGCCCTGGGGCGGGATACAATGAGCAGTTCTTC; CDR3 protein: CASSPGAGYNEQFF
clone size: .; V gene: TRBV29-1; J gene: TRBJ2-2; D gene: TRBD1; CDR3 DNA: TGCAGCGTGGAAAGGACAGGGACGACCGGGGAGCTGTTTTTT; CDR3 protein: CSVERTGTTGELFF
clone size: .; V gene: TRBV5-1; J gene: TRBJ2-2; D gene: .; CDR3 DNA: TGCGCCAGCAGCTTGGGAGGGAGCGACACCGGGGAGCTGTTTTTT; CDR3 protein: CASSLGGSDTGELFF
clone size: medium-sized; V gene: TRBV28; J gene: TRBJ1-6; D gene: TRBD1; CDR3 DNA: TGTGCCAGCAGTTATTCCTTTTGGACAGGGCCTTCACCCCTCCACTTT; CDR3 protein: CASSYSFWTGPSPLHF
clone size: .; V gene: TRBV5-1; J gene: TRBJ2-3; D gene: .; CDR3 DNA: TGCGCCAGCAGAACGGGACAAATCACAGATACGCAGTATTTT; CDR3 protein: CASRTGQITDTQYF
clone size: .; V gene: TRBV15; J gene: TRBJ1-6; D gene: TRBD1; CDR3 DNA: TGTGCCACCAGCCCTCTAGCAGGGGGCTTAAAAAGCTCCTATAATTCACCCCTCCACTTT; CDR3 protein: CATSPLAGGLKSSYNSPLHF
clone size: .; V gene: TRBV7-2; J gene: TRBJ1-1; D gene: .; CDR3 DNA: TGTGCCAGCAGCTTATCAGGAAACACTGAAGCTTTCTTT; CDR3 protein: CASSLSGNTEAFF
clone size: .; V gene: TRBV18; J gene: TRBJ2-3; D gene: .; CDR3 DNA: TGTGCCAGCTCACCATTCCGACTGGGAGATACGCAGTATTTT; CDR3 protein: CASSPFRLGDTQYF
clone size: .; V gene: TRBV6-4; J gene: TRBJ1-1; D gene: .; CDR3 DNA: TGTGCCAGCAGTGAGCCCAGGGTTTGGACCACTGAAGCTTTCTTT; CDR3 protein: CASSEPRVWTTEAFF
clone size: .; V gene: TRBV9; J gene: TRBJ2-1; D gene: .; CDR3 DNA: TGTGCCAGCAGCCCAGACCCATCTAGGCCGGGTGAGCAGTTCTTC; CDR3 protein: CASSPDPSRPGEQFF